Shown below are 23 T cell receptor beta chains from a single sample sequenced in a study of cytomegalovirus exposure and HLA in healthy donors. PCR involved 60 Vbeta and 13 Jbeta primers. Assay: immunoSEQ multiplex PCR; the TCRdb copy retains only in-frame clones and omits some. The sample records fewer than 250,000 clones, roughly 80% being singletons. Source material: PBMCs. All receptors derive from a man aged 40-49 years in good health and CMV-seropositive.

The chain employs TRBV4-1 and TRBJ2-1; 11 bases are a match to TRBD2. The germline V gene has CDR1 MGHRA and CDR2 YSYEKL. The CDR3 contains 18 residues. V gave up 3 bases and J gave up 7 bases; unmatched junction bases: 14. DNA of the CDR3: TGCGCCAGCAGCCAGGGGTTTGGGACTAGCGGCAGAGGGAATGAGCAGTTCTTC. Translating gives CASSQGFGTSGRGNEQFF.

The gene calls are TRBV4-1 and TRBJ1-1; the D is unclear. V was trimmed by 1 base and J by 0 bases, leaving 12 bases between them. This CDR3 is built from 16 residues. Germline values: CDR1 MGHRA, CDR2 YSYEKL. This CDR3 reads CASSQGPSGMNTEAFF. The CDR3 bases are TGCGCCAGCAGCCAAGGACCTTCGGGTATGAACACTGAAGCTTTCTTT.

The sample holds one count of this clone. At one of its ends the junction is not consistent with the germline gene, which may arise from a read error. The chain links TRBV7-9 to TRBJ2-7; 12 positions match TRBD2. The CDR3 totals 14 residues. Germline values: CDR1 SEHNR, CDR2 FQNEAQ (reference sequence). The CDR3 protein is CSSSSLAGGYEQYF. The CDR3 coding sequence is TGTTCCAGCAGCTCACTAGCGGGAGGCTACGAGCAGTACTTC.

The chain recombines TRBV9 with TRBJ1-1, with a possible D match to TRBD1 (5 bases). The germline V gene has CDR1 SGDLS and CDR2 YYNGEE. There are 14 residues in the CDR3. Trimming took off 0 bases at V and 1 base at J, with 7 bases between the two ends. The CDR3 sequence: CASSVEGENTEAFF. CDR3 DNA: TGTGCCAGCAGCGTAGAAGGGGAGAACACTGAAGCTTTCTTT. The variable domain in full, with the rest retrieved from reference TRBV9 and TRBJ1-1, is DSGVTQTPKHLITATGQRVTLRCSPRSGDLSVYWYQQSLDQGLQFLIQYYNGEERAKGNILERFSAQQFPDLHSELNLSSLELGDSALYFCASSVEGENTEAFFGQGTRLTVV.

The gene calls are TRBV27 and TRBJ2-7; 12 positions agree with TRBD1. J was trimmed by 6 bases and V by 7 bases; bases with no gene match: 10. The CDR3 length is 15 residues. Germline loops: CDR1 MNHEY, CDR2 SMNVEV (reference sequence). The CDR3 nucleotides are TGTGCCAGCACACGGGGACAGGGGGCGTTAGGCGAGCAGTACTTC. Its translation: CASTRGQGALGEQYF.

The chain joins TRBV14 to TRBJ1-1; 7 bases are shared with TRBD1. With V trimmed by 1 base and J by 9 bases, 5 bases remained unmatched. CDR1 and CDR2 from the germline V gene are SGHDN and FVKESK. The CDR3 has 13 residues. The CDR3 DNA sequence: TGTGCCAGCAGCCAAGTGGGACAGCTAAAAGCTTTCTTT. This codes for CASSQVGQLKAFF.

The chain is built from TRBV28 and TRBJ2-2; D remains unclear. The CDR3 consists of 15 residues. Germline lookup yields CDR1 MDHEN and CDR2 SYDVKM. Trimming pared 0 bases from V and 4 bases from J, leaving 9 bases between. In DNA, the CDR3 is TGTGCCAGCAGTTTATGGCAGACTTTCACCGGGGAGCTGTTTTTT. Its translation is CASSLWQTFTGELFF.

The chain carries TRBV11-2 and TRBJ2-1; TRBD1 aligns across 8 bases. Germline lookup yields CDR1 SGHAT and CDR2 FQNNGV. The CDR3 is 15 residues long. The junction had 6 bases not matched to a gene; V was cut back by 5 bases and J by 3 bases. The CDR3 loop reads CASSARQGFYNEQFF. The CDR3 DNA follows: TGTGCCAGCAGCGCCCGACAGGGGTTCTACAATGAGCAGTTCTTC.

This chain joins TRBV13 and TRBJ2-5; TRBD2 matches 8 bases. V trimming: 2 bases; J trimming: 5 bases; junction bases outside the gene matches: 7. This CDR3 contains 15 residues. Looked up from germline, CDR1 is PRHDT and CDR2 is FYEKMQ (reference sequence). CDR3 in amino acids: CASSLFAGGWETQYF. The CDR3 DNA reads as TGTGCCAGCAGCTTATTTGCGGGAGGTTGGGAGACCCAGTACTTC.

J is TRBJ1-5 and V is TRBV10-2, with D perhaps TRBD1 (5 bases). The germline gives CDR1 WSHSY, CDR2 SAAADI. This CDR3 is 13 amino acids long. Trimming took 4 bases from V and 1 from J, leaving 5 bases between them. The DNA for the CDR3 is TGCGCCAGCAGTGGACAGAGCAATCAGCCCCAGCATTTT. As protein: CASSGQSNQPQHF.

This clone was seen just once. The chain is built from TRBV5-1 and TRBJ1-4; 8 bases match TRBD1. Germline V lookup: CDR1 SGHRS, CDR2 YFSETQ. The CDR3 length is 15 residues. Trimming took 4 bases from V and 8 from J; bases not matched to a gene: 10. As DNA, the CDR3 is TGCGCCAGCAGCACGGCAGGGGGCGCGGGGGAAAAACTGTTTTTT. This translates into CASSTAGGAGEKLFF.

The chain has TRBV11-2 and TRBJ2-4; maybe TRBD1 (5 bases). This CDR3 contains 14 residues. In germline, CDR1 is SGHAT, CDR2 FQNNGV. V was trimmed by 1 base and J by 4 bases, leaving 8 bases between them. The CDR3 DNA reads TGTGCCAGCAGCTTAGGGACACTTAAAAACATTCAGTACTTC. This translates into CASSLGTLKNIQYF.

This chain links TRBV6-5 with TRBJ1-5, with D uncertain. V lost 7 bases and J lost 7, with 20 bases in between. Germline V gene data show CDR1 as MNHEY and CDR2 as SVGAGI. The CDR3 is made up of 15 amino acids. CDR3: CASTVRFAERQPQHF. CDR3 DNA sequence: TGTGCCAGCACGGTGAGGTTCGCGGAGAGGCAGCCCCAGCATTTT.

This chain links TRBV5-1 with TRBJ2-1; tentative D call: TRBD2 (5 bases). Trimming left V 0 bases short and J 0 bases short, with 10 bases between. The CDR3 length is 16 residues. Germline CDR1 and CDR2: SGHRS and YFSETQ. Here the CDR3 DNA reads TGCGCCAGCAGCTTGGGGACTGCGAGCTCCTACAATGAGCAGTTCTTC. It translates to CASSLGTASSYNEQFF.

V gene TRBV5-1 combines with J gene TRBJ2-2, with D perhaps TRBD2 (5 bases). With 0 bases removed from V and 4 bases from J, the gap between germline ends came to 10 bases. Germline assignment: CDR1 SGHRS and CDR2 YFSETQ. This CDR3 region has 15 residues. DNA of the CDR3: TGCGCCAGCAGCTTGGAGAGGGCCCGCACCGGGGAGCTGTTTTTT. Translated: CASSLERARTGELFF.

The chain is built from TRBV29-1 and TRBJ2-1; TRBD2 matches 7 bases. Germline V CDR1 and CDR2: SQVTM, ANQGSEA. CDR3 length: 16 residues. J was trimmed by 0 bases and V by 3 bases; bases with no gene match: 8. The CDR3 DNA reads as TGCAGCGTTGACAACCTAGCGGCAATCTCCTACAATGAGCAGTTCTTC. As protein: CSVDNLAAISYNEQFF.

The chain joins TRBV12-5 to TRBJ2-5, with D uncertain. The CDR3 totals 14 residues. The V end lost 1 base, the J end lost 5 bases, and 11 bases lay between the germline ends. CDR1 is LGHNT and CDR2 is FRNRAP in the germline V gene. The CDR3 nucleotides are TGTGCTAGTGGTTTGGGAACAGATAAGGAGACCCAGTACTTC. Protein sequence: CASGLGTDKETQYF.

V usage is TRBV28 and J usage is TRBJ2-1; 11 bases line up with TRBD2. Germline CDR1 MDHEN, CDR2 SYDVKM. The CDR3 sequence is 21 residues long. The junction had 27 bases not matched to a gene; V was cut back by 5 bases and J by 9 bases. CDR3 sequence reads: CASSLNPPSFSGSGLAGEQFF. CDR3 nucleotides: TGTGCCAGCAGTCTTAATCCCCCGTCTTTTTCTGGGTCCGGACTAGCGGGTGAGCAGTTCTTC.

The gene calls are TRBV7-6 and TRBJ1-4, with D perhaps matching TRBD1 (6 bases). The CDR3 loop spans 18 amino acids. V lost 1 base and J 0 bases, leaving 15 bases between the germline ends. Looked up from germline, CDR1 is SGHVS and CDR2 is FNYEAQ. The CDR3 loop is CASSLVGGRGATNEKLFF. The DNA for the CDR3 is TGTGCCAGCAGCTTAGTGGGGGGGCGCGGCGCAACTAATGAAAAACTGTTTTTT.

This chain uses TRBV19 with TRBJ2-1; TRBD1 matches 8 bases. With 5 bases clipped from V and 6 bases from J, the junction kept 9 bases outside the gene matches. The CDR3 sequence is 15 residues long. In germline, CDR1 is LNHDA, CDR2 SQIVND (reference sequence). In DNA, the CDR3 is TGTGCCAGTAGTCGACAGGGGACAGTTCGCAATGAGCAGTTCTTC. Residues: CASSRQGTVRNEQFF.

The genes are TRBV4-1 and TRBJ1-1; TRBD1 might be the D (5 bases). The V end lost 0 bases, the J end lost 0 bases, and 14 bases lay between the germline ends. The CDR3 has 17 residues. The V gene's germline CDR1 is MGHRA and CDR2 YSYEKL. The CDR3 region has the DNA TGCGCCAGCAGCCAAGAAACGGGACTGATTATGAACACTGAAGCTTTCTTT. It yields the protein CASSQETGLIMNTEAFF.

V and J are TRBV7-9 and TRBJ2-1, with D possibly matching TRBD1 (6 bases). In germline, CDR1 is SEHNR, CDR2 FQNEAQ (reference sequence). The CDR3 contains 14 residues. With 7 bases removed from V and 8 bases from J, the gap between germline ends came to 18 bases. CDR3 nucleotides: TGTGCCAGCACCAAGGGGGTGGGAGAGGATGAGCAGTTCTTC. This sequence encodes CASTKGVGEDEQFF.

The chain employs TRBV6-1 and TRBJ2-7; 8 bases match TRBD1. V lost 4 bases, J lost 0 bases, and 8 bases stayed unmatched. CDR3 length equals 16 residues. Germline V gene lookup returns CDR1 MNHNS and CDR2 SASEGT. The CDR3 bases are TGTGCCAGCAGTGGCCCCGAGACAGGGGTCTCCTACGAGCAGTACTTC. This encodes CASSGPETGVSYEQYF.